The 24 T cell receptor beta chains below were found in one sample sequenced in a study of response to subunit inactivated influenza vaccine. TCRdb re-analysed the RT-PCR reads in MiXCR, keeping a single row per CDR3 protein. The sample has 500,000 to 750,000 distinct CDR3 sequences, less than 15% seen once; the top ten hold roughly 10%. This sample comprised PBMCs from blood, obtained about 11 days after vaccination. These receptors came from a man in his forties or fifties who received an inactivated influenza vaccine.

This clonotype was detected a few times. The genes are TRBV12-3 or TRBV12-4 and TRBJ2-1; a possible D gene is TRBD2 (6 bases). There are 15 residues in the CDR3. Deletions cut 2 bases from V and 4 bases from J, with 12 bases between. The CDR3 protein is CASSLWGEGYNEQFF. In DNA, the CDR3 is TGTGCCAGCAGTTTATGGGGGGAAGGGTACAATGAGCAGTTCTTC.

The CDR3 spells CASSAQAGIGLNIQYF. The CDR3 DNA sequence: TGTGCCAGCAGTGCCCAAGCGGGGATTGGCCTCAACATTCAGTACTTC. This rearrangement joins TRBV25-1 to TRBJ2-4; 7 bases are shared with TRBD2. CDR3 size: 16 residues. Germline V CDR1 and CDR2: MGHDK, SYGVNS. Germline trimming cut 4 bases from V and 7 bases from J; bases unmatched to any gene: 13.

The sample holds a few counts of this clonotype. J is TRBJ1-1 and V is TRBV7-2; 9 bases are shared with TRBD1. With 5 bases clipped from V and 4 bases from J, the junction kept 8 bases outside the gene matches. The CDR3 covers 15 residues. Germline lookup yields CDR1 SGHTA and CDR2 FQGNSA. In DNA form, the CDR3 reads TGTGCCAGCAGCGTCCGACAGGGGGTGGGCACTGAAGCTTTCTTT. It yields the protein CASSVRQGVGTEAFF.

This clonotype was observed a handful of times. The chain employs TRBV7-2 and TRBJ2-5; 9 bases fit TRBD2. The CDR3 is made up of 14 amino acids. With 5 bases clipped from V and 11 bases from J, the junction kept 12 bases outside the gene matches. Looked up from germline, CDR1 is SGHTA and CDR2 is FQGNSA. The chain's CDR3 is CASSRPGTSTKQYF. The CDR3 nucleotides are TGTGCCAGCAGCCGTCCCGGGACTAGCACCAAGCAGTACTTC.

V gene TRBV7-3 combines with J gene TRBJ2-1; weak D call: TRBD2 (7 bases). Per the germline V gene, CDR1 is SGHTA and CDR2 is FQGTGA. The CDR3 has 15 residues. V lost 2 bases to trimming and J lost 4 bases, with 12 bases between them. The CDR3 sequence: CASSLQGGGYNEQFF. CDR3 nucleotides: TGTGCCAGCAGCTTACAGGGAGGGGGGTACAATGAGCAGTTCTTC.

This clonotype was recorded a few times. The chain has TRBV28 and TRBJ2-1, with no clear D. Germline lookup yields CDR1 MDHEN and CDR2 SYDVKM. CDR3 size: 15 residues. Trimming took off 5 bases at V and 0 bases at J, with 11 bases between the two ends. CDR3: CASSPGSSSYNEQFF. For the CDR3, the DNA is TGTGCCAGCAGTCCCGGGTCGAGCTCCTACAATGAGCAGTTCTTC.

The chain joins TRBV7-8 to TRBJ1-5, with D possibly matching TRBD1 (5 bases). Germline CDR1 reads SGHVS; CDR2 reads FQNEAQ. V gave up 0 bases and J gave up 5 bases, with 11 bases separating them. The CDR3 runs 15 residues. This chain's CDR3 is CASSLASGLDQPQHF. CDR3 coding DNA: TGTGCCAGCAGCTTAGCGTCAGGGCTTGATCAGCCCCAGCATTTT.

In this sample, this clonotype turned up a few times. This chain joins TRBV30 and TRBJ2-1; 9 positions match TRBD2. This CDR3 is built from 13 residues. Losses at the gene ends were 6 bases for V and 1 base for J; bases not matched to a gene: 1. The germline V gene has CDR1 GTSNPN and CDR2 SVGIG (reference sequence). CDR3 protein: CACSGRSYNEQFF. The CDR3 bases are TGTGCCTGCAGCGGGAGGTCCTACAATGAGCAGTTCTTC.

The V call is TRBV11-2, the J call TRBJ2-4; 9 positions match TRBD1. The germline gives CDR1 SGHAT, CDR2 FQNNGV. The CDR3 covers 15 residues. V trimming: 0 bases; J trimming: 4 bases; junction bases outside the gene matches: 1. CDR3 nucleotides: TGTGCCAGCAGCTTAGAGGGGACAGGGAAAAACATTCAGTACTTC. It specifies CASSLEGTGKNIQYF.

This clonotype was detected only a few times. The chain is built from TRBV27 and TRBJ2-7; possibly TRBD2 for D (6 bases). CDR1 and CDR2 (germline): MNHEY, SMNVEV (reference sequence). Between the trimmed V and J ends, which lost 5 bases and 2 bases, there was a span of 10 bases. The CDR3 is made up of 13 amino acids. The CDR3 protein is CASSLRTTYEQYF. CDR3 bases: TGTGCCAGCAGTCTACGGACTACCTACGAGCAGTACTTC.

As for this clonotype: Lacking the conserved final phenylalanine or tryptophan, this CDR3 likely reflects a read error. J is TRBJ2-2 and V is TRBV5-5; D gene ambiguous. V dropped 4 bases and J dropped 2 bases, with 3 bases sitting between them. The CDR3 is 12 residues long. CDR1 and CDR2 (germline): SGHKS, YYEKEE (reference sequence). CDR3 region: CASSGNTGELFL. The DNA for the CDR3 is TGTGCCAGCAGCGGCAACACCGGGGAGCTGTTTTTA.

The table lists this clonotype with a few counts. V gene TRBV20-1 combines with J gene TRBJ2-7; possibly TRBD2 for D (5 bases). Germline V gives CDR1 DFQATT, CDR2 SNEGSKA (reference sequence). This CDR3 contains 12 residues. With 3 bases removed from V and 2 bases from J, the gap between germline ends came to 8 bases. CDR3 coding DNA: TGCAGTGCTAGCGGGGAAGCCTACGAGCAGTACTTC. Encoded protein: CSASGEAYEQYF.

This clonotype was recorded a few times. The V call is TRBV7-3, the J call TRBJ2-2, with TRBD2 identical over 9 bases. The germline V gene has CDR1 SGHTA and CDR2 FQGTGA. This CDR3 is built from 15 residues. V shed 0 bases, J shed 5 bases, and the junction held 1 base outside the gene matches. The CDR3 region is CASSLTSGRTGELFF. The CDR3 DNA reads TGTGCCAGCAGCTTAACTAGCGGGAGAACCGGGGAGCTGTTTTTT.

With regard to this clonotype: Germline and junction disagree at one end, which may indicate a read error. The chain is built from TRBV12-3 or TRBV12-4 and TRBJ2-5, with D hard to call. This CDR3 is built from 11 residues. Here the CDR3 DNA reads TGTGCCAGCAGTTTAGCTCAGCGTATGGACTTC. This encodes CASSLAQRMDF.

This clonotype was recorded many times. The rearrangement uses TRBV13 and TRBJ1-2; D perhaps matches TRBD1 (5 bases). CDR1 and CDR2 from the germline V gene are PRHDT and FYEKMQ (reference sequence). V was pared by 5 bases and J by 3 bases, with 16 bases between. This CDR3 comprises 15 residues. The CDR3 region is CASSKTFQGDYGYTF. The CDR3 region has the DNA TGTGCCAGCAGCAAAACCTTCCAGGGTGACTATGGCTACACCTTC.

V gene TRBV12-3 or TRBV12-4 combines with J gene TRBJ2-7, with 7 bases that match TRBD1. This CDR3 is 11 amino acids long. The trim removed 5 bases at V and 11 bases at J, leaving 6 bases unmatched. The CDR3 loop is CASSRTGAEYF. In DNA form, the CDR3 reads TGTGCCAGCAGTCGCACAGGGGCTGAGTACTTC.

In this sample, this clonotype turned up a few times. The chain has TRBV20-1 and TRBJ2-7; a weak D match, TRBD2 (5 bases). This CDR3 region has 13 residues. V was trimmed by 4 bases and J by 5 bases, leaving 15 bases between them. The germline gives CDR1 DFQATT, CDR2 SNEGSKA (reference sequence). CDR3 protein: CSAIPLVAHEQYF. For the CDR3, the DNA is TGCAGTGCTATCCCCCTTGTAGCGCACGAGCAGTACTTC.

The CDR3 bases are TGTGCCAGCAGCGTGGGGGGAGGGACAGGCGACTATGGCTACACCTTC. Translation gives CASSVGGGTGDYGYTF. The V gene is TRBV7-8, the J gene TRBJ1-2; TRBD1 aligns across 8 bases. CDR1 SGHVS and CDR2 FQNEAQ come from the germline V gene. The CDR3 is 16 amino acids. V trimming: 5 bases; J trimming: 3 bases; junction bases outside the gene matches: 11.

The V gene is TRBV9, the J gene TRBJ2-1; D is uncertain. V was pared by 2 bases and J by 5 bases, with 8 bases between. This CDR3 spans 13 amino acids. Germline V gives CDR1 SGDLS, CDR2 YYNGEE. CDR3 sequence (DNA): TGTGCCAGCAGCGTTAGTCGGGACAATGAGCAGTTCTTC. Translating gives CASSVSRDNEQFF.

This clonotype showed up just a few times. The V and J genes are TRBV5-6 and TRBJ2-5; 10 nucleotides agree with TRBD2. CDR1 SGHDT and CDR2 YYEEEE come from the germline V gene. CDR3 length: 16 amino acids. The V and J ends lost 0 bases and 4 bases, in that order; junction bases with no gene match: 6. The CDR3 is CASSLGSGRNGETQYF. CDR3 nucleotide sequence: TGTGCCAGCAGCTTGGGTAGCGGGAGGAACGGAGAGACCCAGTACTTC.

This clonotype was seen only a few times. CDR3 region: CASSLAAASGNTIYF. The CDR3 coding sequence is TGCGCCAGCAGCTTGGCGGCCGCCTCTGGAAACACCATATATTTT. This sequence joins TRBV5-1 and TRBJ1-3; D is undetermined. V was trimmed by 0 bases and J by 0 bases, leaving 7 bases between them. The CDR3 has 15 residues. Per germline, CDR1 SGHRS and CDR2 YFSETQ.

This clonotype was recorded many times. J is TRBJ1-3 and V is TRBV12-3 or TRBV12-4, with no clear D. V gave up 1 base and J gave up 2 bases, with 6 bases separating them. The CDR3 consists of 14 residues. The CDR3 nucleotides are TGTGCCAGCAGTTTAGTAGCGGCTGGAAACACCATATATTTT. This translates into CASSLVAAGNTIYF.

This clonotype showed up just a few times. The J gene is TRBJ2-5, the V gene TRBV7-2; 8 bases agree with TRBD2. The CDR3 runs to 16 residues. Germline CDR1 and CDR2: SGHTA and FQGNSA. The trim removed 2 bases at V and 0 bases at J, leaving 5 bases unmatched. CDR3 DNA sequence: TGTGCCAGCAGCTTATGGGCTAGCGGGTACCAAGAGACCCAGTACTTC. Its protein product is CASSLWASGYQETQYF.

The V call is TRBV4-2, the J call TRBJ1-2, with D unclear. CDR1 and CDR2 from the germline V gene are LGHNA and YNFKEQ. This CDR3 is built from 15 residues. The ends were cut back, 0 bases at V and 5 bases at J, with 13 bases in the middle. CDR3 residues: CASSQDASLGYGYTF. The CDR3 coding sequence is TGTGCCAGCAGCCAAGATGCATCCCTCGGATATGGCTACACCTTC.